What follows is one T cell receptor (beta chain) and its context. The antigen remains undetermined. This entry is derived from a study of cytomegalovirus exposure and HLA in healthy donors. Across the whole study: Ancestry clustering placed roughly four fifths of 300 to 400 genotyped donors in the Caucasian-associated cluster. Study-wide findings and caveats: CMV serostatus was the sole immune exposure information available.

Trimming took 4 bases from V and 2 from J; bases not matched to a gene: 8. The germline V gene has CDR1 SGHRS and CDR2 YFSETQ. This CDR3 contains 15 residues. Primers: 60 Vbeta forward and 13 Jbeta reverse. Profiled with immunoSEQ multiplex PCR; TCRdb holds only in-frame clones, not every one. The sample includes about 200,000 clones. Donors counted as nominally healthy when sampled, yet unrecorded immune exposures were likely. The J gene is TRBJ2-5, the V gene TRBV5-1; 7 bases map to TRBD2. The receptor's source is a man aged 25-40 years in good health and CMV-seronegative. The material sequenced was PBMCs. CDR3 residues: CASSDPSGHQETQYF. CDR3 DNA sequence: TGCGCCAGCAGCGACCCTAGCGGTCATCAAGAGACCCAGTACTTC.